This entry features one T cell receptor (beta chain) sequence. No antigen is known for it. The entry originates in a study of beta chain features in type 1 diabetes. Overall study findings and caveats: Since sequencing was performed on cDNA, cells with high TCR expression could be over-represented. In all four CD4+ subsets, TCRB CDR3 length was significantly, moderately reduced in type 1 diabetes.

The V and J ends lost 5 bases and 0 bases, in that order; junction bases with no gene match: 6. In germline, CDR1 is SGHTA, CDR2 FQGTGA. The CDR3 totals 16 residues. The whole isolated RNA underwent reverse transcription, so sequencing captured expressed TCRB transcripts. Data came from immunoSEQ multiplex PCR; TCRdb stores just in-frame clones and leaves some out. Found here are 200,000 to 300,000 clones, around 21% of them singletons; the top ten hold 0.028%. The sequencing input was naive CD4+ T cells from blood. This receptor was obtained from a woman aged 40 to 50 with type 1 diabetes. V is TRBV7-3 and J is TRBJ2-3; 9 bases line up with TRBD2. CDR3 sequence (DNA): TGTGCCAGCAGCCCCCTGACTAGCGGTAGCACAGATACGCAGTATTTT. It encodes CASSPLTSGSTDTQYF.